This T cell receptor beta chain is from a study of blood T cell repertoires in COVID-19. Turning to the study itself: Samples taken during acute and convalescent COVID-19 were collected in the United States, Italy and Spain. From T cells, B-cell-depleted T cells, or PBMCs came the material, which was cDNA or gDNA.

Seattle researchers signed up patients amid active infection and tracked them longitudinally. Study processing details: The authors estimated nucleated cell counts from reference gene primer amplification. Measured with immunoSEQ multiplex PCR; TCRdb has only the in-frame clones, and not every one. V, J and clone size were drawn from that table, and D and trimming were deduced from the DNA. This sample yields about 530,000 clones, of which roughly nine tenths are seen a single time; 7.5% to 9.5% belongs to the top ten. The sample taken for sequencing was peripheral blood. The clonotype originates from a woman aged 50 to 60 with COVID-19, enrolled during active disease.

This CDR3 reads CASDREADTGELFF. DNA for the CDR3: TGTGCCTCTGACAGGGAAGCGGACACCGGGGAGCTGTTTTTT. The chain employs TRBV30 and TRBJ2-2, with 7 bases matching TRBD1. J gave up 3 bases and V 7 bases, and 8 bases lay outside the gene matches. The CDR3 spans 14 residues. Germline V gene lookup returns CDR1 GTSNPN and CDR2 SVGIG (reference sequence).